One T cell receptor beta chain is described in this entry. This entry belongs to a study of control samples from healthy donors and cancer patients. The data were produced by immunoSEQ multiplex PCR, yet TCRdb's version contains in-frame clones alone and is incomplete. The repertoire holds about 170,000 clones, with roughly nine tenths as singletons. V lost 3 bases and J lost 7, with 12 bases in between. CDR1 ENHRY and CDR2 SYGVKD come from the germline V gene. The CDR3 runs 14 residues. This clonotype was sampled from a woman in her twenties or thirties in good health. The specimen sequenced was blood. The rearrangement uses TRBV10-3 and TRBJ1-4; possibly TRBD1 for D (5 bases). CDR3: CAISDPGTGEKLFF. DNA for the CDR3: TGTGCCATCAGTGACCCGGGGACGGGTGAAAAACTGTTTTTT.